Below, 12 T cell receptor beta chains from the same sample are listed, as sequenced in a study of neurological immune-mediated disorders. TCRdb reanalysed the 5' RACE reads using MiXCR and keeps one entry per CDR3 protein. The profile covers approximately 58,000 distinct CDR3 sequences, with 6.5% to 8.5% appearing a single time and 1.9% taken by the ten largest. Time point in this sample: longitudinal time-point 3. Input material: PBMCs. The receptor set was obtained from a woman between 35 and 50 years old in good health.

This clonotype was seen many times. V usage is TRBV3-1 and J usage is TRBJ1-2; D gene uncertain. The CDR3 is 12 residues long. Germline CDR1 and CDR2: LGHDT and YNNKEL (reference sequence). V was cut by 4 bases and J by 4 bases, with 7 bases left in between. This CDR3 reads CASSLSTYGYTF. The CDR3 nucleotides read TGTGCCAGCAGCCTGAGCACCTATGGCTACACCTTC.

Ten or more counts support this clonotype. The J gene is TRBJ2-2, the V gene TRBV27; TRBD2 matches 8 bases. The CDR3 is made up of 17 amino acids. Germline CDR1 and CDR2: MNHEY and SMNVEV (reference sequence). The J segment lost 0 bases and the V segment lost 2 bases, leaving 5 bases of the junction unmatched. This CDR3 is CASSLAGGFSNTGELFF. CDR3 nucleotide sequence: TGTGCCAGCAGTTTAGCGGGGGGCTTCTCGAACACCGGGGAGCTGTTTTTT.

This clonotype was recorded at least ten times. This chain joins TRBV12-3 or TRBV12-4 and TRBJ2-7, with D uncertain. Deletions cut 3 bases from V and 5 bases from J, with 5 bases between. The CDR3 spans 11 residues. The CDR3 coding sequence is TGTGCCAGCAGTTTTCGCCACGAGCAGTACTTC. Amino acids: CASSFRHEQYF.

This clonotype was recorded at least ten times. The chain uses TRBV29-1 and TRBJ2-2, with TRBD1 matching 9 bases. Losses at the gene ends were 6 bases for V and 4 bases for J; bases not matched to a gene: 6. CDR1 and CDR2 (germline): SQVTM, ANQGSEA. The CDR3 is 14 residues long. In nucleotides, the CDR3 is TGCAGCGTGACCGGGACAGGGACCACCGGGGAGCTGTTTTTT. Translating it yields CSVTGTGTTGELFF.

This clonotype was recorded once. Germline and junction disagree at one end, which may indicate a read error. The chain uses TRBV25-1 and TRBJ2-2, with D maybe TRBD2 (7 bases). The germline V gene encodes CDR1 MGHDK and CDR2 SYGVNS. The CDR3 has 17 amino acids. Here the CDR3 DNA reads TGTGCAAGCAGTGAAGTTGGAGGGAGGGGGAACACCAGGGAGCTGTTTTTT. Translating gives CASSEVGGRGNTRELFF.

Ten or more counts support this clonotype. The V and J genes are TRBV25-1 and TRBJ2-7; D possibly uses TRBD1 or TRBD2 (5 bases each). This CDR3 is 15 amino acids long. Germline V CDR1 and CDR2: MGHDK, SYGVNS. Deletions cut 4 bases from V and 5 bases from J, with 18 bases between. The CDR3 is CASSGDALRMNEQYF. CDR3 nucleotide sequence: TGTGCCAGCAGTGGGGACGCCCTCAGGATGAACGAGCAGTACTTC.

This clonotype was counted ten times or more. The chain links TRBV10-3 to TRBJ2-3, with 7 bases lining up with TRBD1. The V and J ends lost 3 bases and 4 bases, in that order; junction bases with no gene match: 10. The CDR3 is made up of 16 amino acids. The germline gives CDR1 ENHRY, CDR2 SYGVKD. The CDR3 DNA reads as TGTGCCATCAGTGAAGTTGGACAGGCGCGGGCAGATACGCAGTATTTT. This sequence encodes CAISEVGQARADTQYF.

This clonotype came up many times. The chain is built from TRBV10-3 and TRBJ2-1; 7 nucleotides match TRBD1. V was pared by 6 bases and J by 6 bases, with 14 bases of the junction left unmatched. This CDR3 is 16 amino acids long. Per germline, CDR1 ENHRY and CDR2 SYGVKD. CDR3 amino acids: CAIRPTGANLLNEQFF. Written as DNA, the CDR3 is TGTGCCATCAGGCCCACAGGGGCGAATCTTCTCAATGAGCAGTTCTTC.

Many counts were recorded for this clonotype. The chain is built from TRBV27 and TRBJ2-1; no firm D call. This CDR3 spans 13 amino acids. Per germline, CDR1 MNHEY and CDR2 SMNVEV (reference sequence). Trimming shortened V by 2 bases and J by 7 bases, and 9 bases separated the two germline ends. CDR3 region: CASSLHEVNEQFF. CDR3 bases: TGTGCCAGCAGTTTACACGAGGTAAATGAGCAGTTCTTC.

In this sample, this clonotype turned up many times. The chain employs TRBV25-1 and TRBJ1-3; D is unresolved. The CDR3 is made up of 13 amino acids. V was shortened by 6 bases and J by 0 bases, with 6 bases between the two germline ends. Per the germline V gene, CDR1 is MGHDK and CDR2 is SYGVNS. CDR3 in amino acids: CASRDDSGNTIYF. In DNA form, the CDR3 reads TGTGCCAGCAGGGACGACTCTGGAAACACCATATATTTT. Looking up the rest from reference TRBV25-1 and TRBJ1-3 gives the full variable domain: EADIYQTPRYLVIGTGKKITLECSQTMGHDKMYWYQQDPGMELHLIHYSYGVNSTEKGDLSSESTVSRIRTEHFPLTLESARPSHTSQYLCASRDDSGNTIYFGEGSWLTVV.

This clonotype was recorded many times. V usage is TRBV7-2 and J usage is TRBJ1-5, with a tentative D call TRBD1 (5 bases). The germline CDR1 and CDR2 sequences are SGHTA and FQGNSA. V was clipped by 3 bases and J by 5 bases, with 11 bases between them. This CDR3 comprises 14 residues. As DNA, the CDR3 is TGTGCCAGCAGCTTCTGGGACGCTGATCAGCCCCAGCATTTT. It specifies CASSFWDADQPQHF.

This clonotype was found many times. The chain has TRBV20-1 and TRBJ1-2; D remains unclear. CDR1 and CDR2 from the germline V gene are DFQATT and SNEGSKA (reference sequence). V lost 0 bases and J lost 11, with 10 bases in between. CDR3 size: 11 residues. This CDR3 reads CSARDAVGYTF. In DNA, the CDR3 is TGCAGTGCTAGAGATGCCGTGGGTTACACCTTC.